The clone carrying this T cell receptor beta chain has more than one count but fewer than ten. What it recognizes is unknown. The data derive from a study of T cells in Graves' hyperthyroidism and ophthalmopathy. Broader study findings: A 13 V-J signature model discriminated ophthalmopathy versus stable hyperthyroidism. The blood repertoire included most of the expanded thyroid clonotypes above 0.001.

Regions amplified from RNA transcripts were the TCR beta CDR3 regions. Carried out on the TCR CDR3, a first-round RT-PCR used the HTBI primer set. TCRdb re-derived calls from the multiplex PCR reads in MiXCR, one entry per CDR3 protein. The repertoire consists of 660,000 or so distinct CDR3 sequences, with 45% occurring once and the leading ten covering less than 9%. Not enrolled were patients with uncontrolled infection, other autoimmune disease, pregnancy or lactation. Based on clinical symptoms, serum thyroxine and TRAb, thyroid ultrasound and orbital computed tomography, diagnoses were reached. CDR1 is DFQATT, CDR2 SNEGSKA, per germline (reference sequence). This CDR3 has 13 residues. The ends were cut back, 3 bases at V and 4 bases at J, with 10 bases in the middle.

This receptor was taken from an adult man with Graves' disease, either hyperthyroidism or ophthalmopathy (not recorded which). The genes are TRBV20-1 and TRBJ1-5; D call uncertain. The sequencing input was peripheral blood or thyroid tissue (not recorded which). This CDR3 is CSARAPVNQPQHF. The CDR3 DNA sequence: TGCAGTGCTAGGGCCCCCGTGAATCAGCCCCAGCATTTT.